Listed below are T cell receptor beta chains from one sample, sequenced in a study of blood T cell repertoires in COVID-19. Clones were read by immunoSEQ multiplex PCR, and TCRdb kept only the in-frame ones, dropping some. The data show 200,000 to 250,000 clones, more than 70% seen once. The sequencing sample was made of peripheral blood. The receptors were sampled from an elderly woman with acute or convalescent COVID-19. Both conserved end residues are part of each CDR3. Each record gives: clone size, V gene, D gene, J gene, CDR3 protein, CDR3 DNA. D genes are given only for firm matches. Not every row has a clone size; where given, it reads once, few, many or a size class.

size: once; V: TRBV5-1; D: .; J: TRBJ1-4; CDR3: CASSLAGRGGEKLFF; DNA: TGCGCCAGCAGCTTGGCAGGTCGCGGGGGTGAAAAACTGTTTTTT
size: once; V: TRBV3-1/TRBV3-2; D: TRBD2; J: TRBJ2-7; CDR3: CASRRGGVYEQYF; DNA: TGTGCCAGCAGGCGCGGGGGGGTCTACGAGCAGTACTTC
size: .; V: TRBV11-2; D: .; J: TRBJ2-3; CDR3: CASSFDVLLNTDTQYF; DNA: TGTGCCAGCAGCTTTGATGTGTTACTAAACACAGATACGCAGTATTTT
size: .; V: TRBV3-1/TRBV3-2; D: TRBD2; J: TRBJ2-7; CDR3: CASSHTGGLAAYEQYF; DNA: TGTGCCAGCAGCCACACTGGGGGACTAGCGGCCTACGAGCAGTACTTC
size: once; V: TRBV12-3/TRBV12-4; D: .; J: TRBJ1-1; CDR3: CASSSRGSAEAFF; DNA: TGTGCCAGCAGTTCTAGGGGGTCCGCTGAAGCTTTCTTT
size: .; V: TRBV28; D: .; J: TRBJ2-2; CDR3: CASSFGGGGTGELFF; DNA: TGTGCCAGCAGTTTCGGCGGAGGTGGCACCGGGGAGCTGTTTTTT
size: .; V: TRBV7-6; D: .; J: TRBJ2-3; CDR3: CASSLAQGRGDTQYF; DNA: TGTGCCAGCAGCTTAGCGCAGGGGCGAGGAGATACGCAGTATTTT
size: .; V: TRBV6-5; D: .; J: TRBJ1-1; CDR3: CASRPQTALSGEAFF; DNA: TGTGCCAGCAGGCCACAGACAGCCCTGTCCGGTGAAGCTTTCTTT
size: .; V: TRBV3-1/TRBV3-2; D: .; J: TRBJ2-2; CDR3: CASSRGSGVQRTGELFF; DNA: TGTGCCAGCAGCCGCGGATCGGGGGTTCAGCGCACCGGGGAGCTGTTTTTT
size: .; V: TRBV7-6; D: .; J: TRBJ2-3; CDR3: CASSSSRGAGDTQYF; DNA: TGTGCCAGCAGCTCCTCCCGGGGGGCAGGTGATACGCAGTATTTT
size: .; V: TRBV5-1; D: .; J: TRBJ2-1; CDR3: CASSLGAGHNEQFF; DNA: TGCGCCAGCAGCTTGGGGGCGGGGCACAATGAGCAGTTCTTC
size: .; V: TRBV5-4; D: .; J: TRBJ2-7; CDR3: CASSSAGLLSSYEQYF; DNA: TGTGCCAGCAGCTCCGCGGGACTCCTAAGCTCCTACGAGCAGTACTTC
size: .; V: TRBV7-7; D: .; J: TRBJ1-4; CDR3: CASSLSGLTNEKLFF; DNA: TGTGCTAGCAGCCTTTCGGGACTAACTAATGAAAAACTGTTTTTT
size: .; V: TRBV6-4; D: TRBD2; J: TRBJ2-1; CDR3: CASSTTGGSYNEQFF; DNA: TGTGCCAGCAGTACTACGGGGGGGAGTTACAATGAGCAGTTCTTC
size: .; V: TRBV2; D: .; J: TRBJ1-2; CDR3: CASSESPPNMGYTF; DNA: TGTGCCAGCAGTGAGAGTCCCCCCAATATGGGCTACACCTTC
size: .; V: TRBV3-1/TRBV3-2; D: .; J: TRBJ1-1; CDR3: CASSQDYGGTMNTEAFF; DNA: TGTGCCAGCAGCCAAGATTACGGGGGGACCATGAACACTGAAGCTTTCTTT
size: once; V: TRBV6-5; D: .; J: TRBJ1-1; CDR3: CASSFGSKNTEAFF; DNA: TGTGCCAGCAGTTTCGGGTCCAAGAACACTGAAGCTTTCTTT
size: .; V: TRBV9; D: TRBD1; J: TRBJ1-2; CDR3: CASSAGRQGTYGYTF; DNA: TGTGCCAGCAGCGCCGGGAGACAGGGTACCTATGGCTACACCTTC
size: .; V: TRBV12-3/TRBV12-4; D: TRBD1; J: TRBJ1-2; CDR3: CASRDRGRSGYTF; DNA: TGTGCCAGCAGAGACAGGGGTCGGAGTGGCTACACCTTC
size: .; V: TRBV7-2; D: TRBD1; J: TRBJ2-1; CDR3: CATAGTGKNNEQFF; DNA: TGTGCCACCGCCGGGACAGGGAAAAACAATGAGCAGTTCTTC
size: .; V: TRBV27; D: .; J: TRBJ1-5; CDR3: CASSLYSTNQPQHF; DNA: TGTGCCAGCAGTTTATATAGTACCAATCAGCCCCAGCATTTT
size: once; V: TRBV7-9; D: .; J: TRBJ2-2; CDR3: CASSYRTDTGELFF; DNA: TGTGCCAGCAGCTACCGGACAGACACCGGGGAGCTGTTTTTT
size: .; V: TRBV2; D: .; J: TRBJ1-1; CDR3: CASSEQNTEAFF; DNA: TGTGCCAGCAGTGAACAGAACACTGAAGCTTTCTTT
size: .; V: TRBV3-1/TRBV3-2; D: .; J: TRBJ1-4; CDR3: CASSQESNEKLFF; DNA: TGTGCCAGCAGCCAAGAAAGCAATGAAAAACTGTTTTTT
size: .; V: TRBV25-1; D: .; J: TRBJ2-1; CDR3: CASSAKRQGKGNEQFF; DNA: TGTGCCAGCAGTGCCAAGAGGCAGGGAAAAGGCAATGAGCAGTTCTTC
size: .; V: TRBV7-2; D: TRBD1; J: TRBJ2-5; CDR3: CASSSPTGGRETQYF; DNA: TGTGCCAGCAGCTCTCCGACAGGGGGCAGAGAGACCCAGTACTTC
size: .; V: TRBV6-5; D: .; J: TRBJ1-1; CDR3: CASRQPPQVEAFF; DNA: TGTGCCAGCAGGCAACCCCCGCAGGTTGAAGCTTTCTTT
size: few; V: TRBV4-2; D: TRBD2; J: TRBJ2-7; CDR3: CASSLTSGGQDEQYF; DNA: TGTGCCAGCAGCCTAACTAGCGGGGGACAGGACGAGCAGTACTTC
size: once; V: TRBV11-3; D: TRBD1; J: TRBJ1-3; CDR3: CASSSGTDGNTIYF; DNA: TGTGCCAGCAGTTCCGGGACAGATGGAAACACCATATATTTT
size: .; V: TRBV6-5; D: .; J: TRBJ2-7; CDR3: CASRLKGDYEWQYF; DNA: TGTGCCAGCCGCTTAAAAGGGGATTACGAGTGGCAGTACTTC
size: .; V: TRBV12-3/TRBV12-4; D: .; J: TRBJ1-2; CDR3: CASTPGRVYGYTF; DNA: TGTGCCAGCACCCCTGGGCGGGTATATGGCTACACCTTC
size: few; V: TRBV20-1; D: .; J: TRBJ1-2; CDR3: CSASGPGVYGYTF; DNA: TGCAGTGCTAGTGGCCCCGGGGTTTATGGCTACACCTTC
size: few; V: TRBV7-9; D: .; J: TRBJ1-2; CDR3: CASSLGQILNYGYTF; DNA: TGTGCCAGCAGCTTAGGACAGATCCTTAACTATGGCTACACCTTC
size: .; V: TRBV3-1/TRBV3-2; D: TRBD1; J: TRBJ2-6; CDR3: CASSQGQGGSGANVLTF; DNA: TGTGCCAGCAGCCAAGGACAGGGGGGCTCTGGGGCCAACGTCCTGACTTTC
size: .; V: TRBV6-2/TRBV6-3; D: .; J: TRBJ2-5; CDR3: CASSYWGGDLETQYF; DNA: TGTGCCAGCAGTTACTGGGGAGGCGATCTAGAGACCCAGTACTTC
size: .; V: TRBV7-9; D: TRBD1; J: TRBJ1-6; CDR3: CASSQGAPNSPLHF; DNA: TGTGCCAGCAGCCAGGGGGCGCCTAATTCACCCCTCCACTTT
size: few; V: TRBV3-1/TRBV3-2; D: TRBD1; J: TRBJ2-7; CDR3: CASSLGRTGGATRF; DNA: TGTGCCAGCAGCCTGGGAAGGACAGGGGGCGCGACGAGGTTC
size: .; V: TRBV5-8; D: .; J: TRBJ2-3; CDR3: CASSQDSDTQYF; DNA: TGTGCCAGCAGCCAGGATTCAGATACGCAGTATTTT